This is a list of T cell receptor beta chains from one sample in a study of beta chain features in type 1 diabetes. The assay was immunoSEQ multiplex PCR, and TCRdb's table has in-frame clones only and misses some. The sample records 330,000 or so clones, 14% being singletons. Sample: central memory CD4+ T cells from blood. The receptors derive from a man aged 25-45 years in good health. Each CDR3 is given with its conserved first and last residue. The D gene is left open where the match is weak. The size field is filled for only some rows; it gives once, few, many or a size class.

v_call	clone_size	j_call	d_call	cdr3_nt	cdr3_aa
TRBV20-1	.	TRBJ2-5	.	TGCAGTGCGCAGAAGTGGGAGACCCAGTACTTC	CSAQKWETQYF
TRBV7-9	.	TRBJ2-1	.	TGTGCCAGCAGCCTTTTCGCGGATGAGCAGTTCTTC	CASSLFADEQFF
TRBV19	few	TRBJ1-2	.	TGTGCCAGTACGGCAGCCTCTTATGGCTACACCTTC	CASTAASYGYTF
TRBV6-5	few	TRBJ2-1	.	TGTGCCAGCAGTGAAAGGCACGGAGACAATGAGCAGTTCTTC	CASSERHGDNEQFF
TRBV5-4	few	TRBJ2-3	.	TGTGCCAGCAGCACAGGGTCAGCCAGCACAGATACGCAGTATTTT	CASSTGSASTDTQYF
TRBV7-9	.	TRBJ1-2	.	TGTGCCGGCAACAGCGCCCGGGGCTACACCTTC	CAGNSARGYTF
TRBV7-9	.	TRBJ2-3	.	TGTGCCAGCAGCTTATTCTCGTCGGGTAGCACAGATACGCAGTATTTT	CASSLFSSGSTDTQYF
TRBV5-1	few	TRBJ2-3	TRBD1	TGCGCCAGCAGCTACGGACAGGGGGCTAGCACAGATACGCAGTATTTT	CASSYGQGASTDTQYF
TRBV30	few	TRBJ1-6	TRBD1	TGTGCCTGGAGAGACAGGGGGAATTCACCCCTCCACTTT	CAWRDRGNSPLHF
TRBV12-2	once	TRBJ2-1	.	TGTGCAAGTCGCTCTGGTTGGGCTAGCGGGTACAATGAGCAGTTCTTC	CASRSGWASGYNEQFF
TRBV9	.	TRBJ1-2	TRBD1	TGTGCCAGCAGCGTAGGGACAGGGGTCGAGGGCTACACCTTC	CASSVGTGVEGYTF
TRBV18	few	TRBJ1-4	.	TGTGCCAGCTCACCCCCTTTGGGGGCCGCACGCGAAAAACTGTTTTTT	CASSPPLGAAREKLFF
TRBV28	.	TRBJ2-5	TRBD2	TGTGCCAGCAGCAGGGGGACTAGCGCCCCGGTGGGGGAGACCCAGTACTTC	CASSRGTSAPVGETQYF
TRBV10-1	few	TRBJ2-1	.	TGCGCCAGCAGTGATGACAATGAGCAGTTCTTC	CASSDDNEQFF
TRBV7-2	.	TRBJ2-3	.	TGTGCCAGCAGCCAAGAGGTTACGCAGTATTTT	CASSQEVTQYF
TRBV4-1	.	TRBJ2-2	.	TGCGCCAGCAGCCAAGCAATATGGACAGAGACAACCGGGGAGCTGTTTTTT	CASSQAIWTETTGELFF
TRBV6-5	many	TRBJ2-3	.	TGTGCCAGCAGTTACGGAGGGAGAACAGATACGCAGTATTTT	CASSYGGRTDTQYF
TRBV5-6	.	TRBJ2-7	.	TGTGCCAGCAGCTTACAGGGTTCCTACGAGCAGTACTTC	CASSLQGSYEQYF
TRBV6-1	.	TRBJ1-5	.	TGTGCCAGTGACTCTCCCGGTCAGCCCCAGCATTTT	CASDSPGQPQHF
TRBV18	.	TRBJ1-5	.	TGTGCCAGCTCACCACAGGCAGGGGACTATAGCAATCAGCCCCAGCATTTT	CASSPQAGDYSNQPQHF
TRBV7-9	.	TRBJ1-5	.	TGTGCCAGCAGCGGTAATAGGACATGGGCTCTACATCAGCCCCAGCATTTT	CASSGNRTWALHQPQHF
TRBV5-6	.	TRBJ1-6	.	TGTGCCAGCGGCCCCAAAGTAGGTCCCCTCCACTTT	CASGPKVGPLHF
TRBV7-9	few	TRBJ2-3	TRBD2	TGTGCCAGCAGCTTAAGGCCACTAGCGGCGGGAGGGACAGATACGCAGTATTTT	CASSLRPLAAGGTDTQYF
TRBV11-3	many	TRBJ1-1	.	TGTGCCAGCAGCTTAACGTTGAACACTGAAGCTTTCTTT	CASSLTLNTEAFF
TRBV28	.	TRBJ1-1	TRBD1	TGTGCCAGCATCCCTGGGGGGACAGTAGGAGCTTTCTTT	CASIPGGTVGAFF
TRBV5-5	few	TRBJ1-2	.	TGTGCCAGCGGAACACAAACCTATGGCTACACCTTC	CASGTQTYGYTF
TRBV19	.	TRBJ1-1	TRBD1	TGTGCCAGTAGTATTCCAGGGGGTAGGTCTTTCTTT	CASSIPGGRSFF
TRBV5-6	few	TRBJ2-7	.	TGTGCCAGCAGCTTGCAGGACAGCCAATTGCAGTACTTC	CASSLQDSQLQYF
TRBV25-1	.	TRBJ1-2	.	TGTGCCAGCAGTGAATATTCCCAGGGTCAGGGTGGCTACACCTTC	CASSEYSQGQGGYTF
TRBV30	.	TRBJ1-2	.	TGTGCCTGGAGTAGGGCAGCTAACTATGGCTACACCTTC	CAWSRAANYGYTF
TRBV14	.	TRBJ2-1	TRBD2	TGTGCCAGCAGCCAAGAGCTGTTAGCGGGATTCATAGCCTTCGAGCAGTTCTTC	CASSQELLAGFIAFEQFF
TRBV27	.	TRBJ1-2	.	TGTGCCAGCAGTTTAACCCCCGGGGTTTATGGCTACACCTTC	CASSLTPGVYGYTF
TRBV5-1	few	TRBJ2-7	.	TGCGCCAGCAGCGAGCAAGACCAAGGCTACGAGCAGTACTTC	CASSEQDQGYEQYF
TRBV5-1	.	TRBJ1-1	.	TGCGCCAGCAGCCCTACCACAGGGCCGGGAACTGAAGCTTTCTTT	CASSPTTGPGTEAFF
TRBV18	few	TRBJ2-5	TRBD1	TGTGCCAGCTCACTCAGGGGGCAAGAGACCCAGTACTTC	CASSLRGQETQYF
TRBV6-6	few	TRBJ2-1	TRBD2	TGTGCCAGCAGAAAAAAGGGACTAGCAGACAATGAGCAGTTCTTC	CASRKKGLADNEQFF
TRBV28	many	TRBJ2-5	.	TGTGCCAGCAGTTTCGTCGGCAGTCAAGAGACCCAGTACTTC	CASSFVGSQETQYF
TRBV9	.	TRBJ2-3	TRBD2	TGTGCCAGCAGCGCGGAAAGACTAGCGGGGGTGTCTAGTCGGACTAGCACAGATACGCAGTATTTT	CASSAERLAGVSSRTSTDTQYF
TRBV4-3	.	TRBJ2-1	.	TGCGCCAGCAGCCTAAGTACTAGACCATCGGATGAGCAGTTCTTC	CASSLSTRPSDEQFF
TRBV7-2	.	TRBJ2-3	TRBD2	TGTGCCAGCAGCGTCTTGTTTAGCGGGGCCGATACGCAGTATTTT	CASSVLFSGADTQYF
TRBV13	few	TRBJ1-1	TRBD1	TGTGCCAGCAGCTTTAACAGGGGTTCCACTGAAGCTTTCTTT	CASSFNRGSTEAFF
TRBV6-1	many	TRBJ2-1	.	TGTGCCAGCAGGGGCATCGGAAGCTCCTACAATGAGCAGTTCTTC	CASRGIGSSYNEQFF
TRBV11-2	.	TRBJ1-6	.	TGTGCCAGCAGCTTAGAAGGGGGGTCACCCCTCCACTTT	CASSLEGGSPLHF